These T cell receptor beta chains were read from a single sample in a study of radiotherapy plus CTLA-4 blockade in lung cancer. The table came from immunoSEQ multiplex PCR; TCRdb's copy has only in-frame clones and leaves some out. The sample includes tens of thousands of clones, 70% to 90% of them seen just once. The material sequenced was peripheral blood, taken from a patient treated with radiotherapy plus ipilimumab. These receptors were taken from a human donor with non-small cell lung cancer whose response to radiotherapy plus ipilimumab could not be evaluated. Each CDR3 is given with its conserved first and last residue. Each record gives: clone size, V gene, J gene, D gene, CDR3 DNA, CDR3 protein. The D gene is left open where the match is weak. Rows may omit the clone size; those that give it use once, few, many or a size class.

clone size: NA
V gene: TRBV18
J gene: TRBJ1-1
D gene: NA
CDR3 DNA: TGTGCCAGCTCACCCACGCGTGGCACTGAAGCTTTCTTT
CDR3 protein: CASSPTRGTEAFF

clone size: NA
V gene: TRBV10-3
J gene: TRBJ1-1
D gene: NA
CDR3 DNA: TGTGCCATCAGTGAGTCGCACCTCAGGACTGAAGCTTTCTTT
CDR3 protein: CAISESHLRTEAFF

clone size: few
V gene: TRBV19
J gene: TRBJ2-5
D gene: TRBD1
CDR3 DNA: TGTGCCAGTAGCCAAATCGACAGGGGATCTAAAGAGACCCAGTACTTC
CDR3 protein: CASSQIDRGSKETQYF

clone size: NA
V gene: TRBV4-3
J gene: TRBJ1-2
D gene: NA
CDR3 DNA: TGCGCCAGCAGCCAAGATGTGTGGGAGCGTCCTTATGGCTACACCTTC
CDR3 protein: CASSQDVWERPYGYTF

clone size: NA
V gene: TRBV6-5
J gene: TRBJ2-7
D gene: TRBD2
CDR3 DNA: TGTGCCAGCACCGGCGGGAGCGATGCCTACGAGCAGTACTTC
CDR3 protein: CASTGGSDAYEQYF

clone size: NA
V gene: TRBV28
J gene: TRBJ2-2
D gene: TRBD2
CDR3 DNA: TGTGCCAGCAGTCACCCCCTCGCGGGAGTTTCCCGTCGGAACACCGGGGAGCTGTTTTTT
CDR3 protein: CASSHPLAGVSRRNTGELFF

clone size: NA
V gene: TRBV28
J gene: TRBJ2-1
D gene: NA
CDR3 DNA: TGTGCCAGCAGTTTATTCGCAGATAATGAGCAGTTCTTC
CDR3 protein: CASSLFADNEQFF

clone size: NA
V gene: TRBV7-9
J gene: TRBJ1-2
D gene: NA
CDR3 DNA: TGTGCCAGCAGCCGTAACAGTGCTAACTATGGCTACACCTTC
CDR3 protein: CASSRNSANYGYTF

clone size: NA
V gene: TRBV11-2
J gene: TRBJ2-7
D gene: TRBD1
CDR3 DNA: TGTGCCAGCAGCTTATTGGGACAGGGTTTATCCTACGAGCAGTACTTC
CDR3 protein: CASSLLGQGLSYEQYF

clone size: NA
V gene: TRBV6-6
J gene: TRBJ2-2
D gene: TRBD1
CDR3 DNA: TGTGCCAGCAGTTACCAGGCCACAGGGGTCACCGGGGAGCTGTTTTTT
CDR3 protein: CASSYQATGVTGELFF

clone size: NA
V gene: TRBV5-1
J gene: TRBJ2-7
D gene: TRBD2
CDR3 DNA: TGCGCCAGCAGCTTCGCTCTAGCGGACGTCAACGAGCAGTACTTC
CDR3 protein: CASSFALADVNEQYF

clone size: NA
V gene: TRBV5-1
J gene: TRBJ2-3
D gene: NA
CDR3 DNA: TGCGCCAGCACTCCCGGAGACTCAGACACAGATACGCAGTATTTT
CDR3 protein: CASTPGDSDTDTQYF

clone size: NA
V gene: TRBV6-1
J gene: TRBJ2-1
D gene: TRBD2
CDR3 DNA: TGTGCCAGCAGTCCTAGCGGGCTATACAATGAGCAGTTCTTC
CDR3 protein: CASSPSGLYNEQFF

clone size: NA
V gene: TRBV5-4
J gene: TRBJ1-1
D gene: NA
CDR3 DNA: TGTGCCAGCAGCCACGCAACCCCAGGGAACACTGAAGCTTTCTTT
CDR3 protein: CASSHATPGNTEAFF

clone size: few
V gene: TRBV10-1
J gene: TRBJ1-5
D gene: NA
CDR3 DNA: TGCGCCAGCAGTGAGAGCGGTAGTTCCAATCAGCCCCAGCATTTT
CDR3 protein: CASSESGSSNQPQHF

clone size: NA
V gene: TRBV6-5
J gene: TRBJ2-7
D gene: TRBD1
CDR3 DNA: TGTGCCAGCAGTTACGGGACAGGGGCCTACGAGCAGTACTTC
CDR3 protein: CASSYGTGAYEQYF

clone size: NA
V gene: TRBV28
J gene: TRBJ1-6
D gene: NA
CDR3 DNA: TGTGCCAGCAGCTATGGACAGCGGAATTCACCCCTCCACTTT
CDR3 protein: CASSYGQRNSPLHF

clone size: NA
V gene: TRBV25-1
J gene: TRBJ2-7
D gene: NA
CDR3 DNA: TGTGCCAGTCTCCAGGGGTACGAGCAGTACTTC
CDR3 protein: CASLQGYEQYF

clone size: NA
V gene: TRBV5-1
J gene: TRBJ2-1
D gene: NA
CDR3 DNA: TGCGCCAGCAGCCAGGTCGCCGCAGGGGACAACAATGAGCAGTTCTTC
CDR3 protein: CASSQVAAGDNNEQFF

clone size: once
V gene: TRBV7-9
J gene: TRBJ1-3
D gene: NA
CDR3 DNA: TGTGCCAGCAGCCACCAGGGGAAACCCTCTGGAAACACCATATATTTT
CDR3 protein: CASSHQGKPSGNTIYF

clone size: NA
V gene: TRBV11-2
J gene: TRBJ2-1
D gene: TRBD2
CDR3 DNA: TGTGCCAGCAGCTCGCTCCCTAGCGGGAGGGTGCAGGGCAATGAGCAGTTCTTC
CDR3 protein: CASSSLPSGRVQGNEQFF

clone size: few
V gene: TRBV15
J gene: TRBJ2-7
D gene: TRBD2
CDR3 DNA: TGTGCCACCAGCAGGAGCGGGAGGGTCCACGAGCAGTACTTC
CDR3 protein: CATSRSGRVHEQYF

clone size: NA
V gene: TRBV28
J gene: TRBJ2-7
D gene: TRBD1
CDR3 DNA: TGTGCCAGCAGTTTATGGGGCGGTGGGGACAGGGGTTCCTACGAGCAGTACTTC
CDR3 protein: CASSLWGGGDRGSYEQYF

clone size: NA
V gene: TRBV29-1
J gene: TRBJ2-1
D gene: NA
CDR3 DNA: TGCAGCGTCGTACTAGCTTACAATGAGCAGTTCTTC
CDR3 protein: CSVVLAYNEQFF

clone size: NA
V gene: TRBV2
J gene: TRBJ1-2
D gene: NA
CDR3 DNA: TGTGCCAGCAGTGCGGCAGGGCTCTATCCCAGTGCGGGCTACACCTTC
CDR3 protein: CASSAAGLYPSAGYTF

clone size: NA
V gene: TRBV19
J gene: TRBJ1-4
D gene: NA
CDR3 DNA: TGTGCCAGTAGCGCAGGTCTCTCTAATGAAAAACTGTTTTTT
CDR3 protein: CASSAGLSNEKLFF

clone size: NA
V gene: TRBV10-3
J gene: TRBJ2-2
D gene: TRBD1
CDR3 DNA: TGTGCCATCAGTGAAAAGACAGGGGGCGCGAACACCGGGGAGCTGTTTTTT
CDR3 protein: CAISEKTGGANTGELFF

clone size: NA
V gene: TRBV19
J gene: TRBJ2-3
D gene: TRBD2
CDR3 DNA: TGTGCCAGTAGTAGAATATTCGGGACTAGCGGGGAGGATACGCAGTATTTT
CDR3 protein: CASSRIFGTSGEDTQYF

clone size: NA
V gene: TRBV4-1
J gene: TRBJ2-3
D gene: NA
CDR3 DNA: TGCGCCAGCAGCCAAACATCTCCGTCCACAGATACGCAGTATTTT
CDR3 protein: CASSQTSPSTDTQYF

clone size: NA
V gene: TRBV7-9
J gene: TRBJ1-4
D gene: NA
CDR3 DNA: TGTGCCAGCAGCTTAGACGTGCAGATGGCAACTAATGAAAAACTGTTTTTT
CDR3 protein: CASSLDVQMATNEKLFF

clone size: few
V gene: TRBV9
J gene: TRBJ2-2
D gene: NA
CDR3 DNA: TGTGCCAGCAGCGTAGCTAGCACCGGGGAGCTGTTTTTT
CDR3 protein: CASSVASTGELFF

clone size: NA
V gene: TRBV4-3
J gene: TRBJ1-6
D gene: NA
CDR3 DNA: TGCGCCAGCAGCCAAGGCACAGGTCAATCCCTCCACTTT
CDR3 protein: CASSQGTGQSLHF

clone size: NA
V gene: TRBV6-5
J gene: TRBJ1-1
D gene: NA
CDR3 DNA: TGTGCCAGCAGGTGGGGCAGGGACACTGAAGCTTTCTTT
CDR3 protein: CASRWGRDTEAFF

clone size: NA
V gene: TRBV5-4
J gene: TRBJ2-1
D gene: TRBD2
CDR3 DNA: TGTGCCAGCAGTGGGGCTAGCGGGAGAGTCATAAGTGAGCAGTTCTTC
CDR3 protein: CASSGASGRVISEQFF

clone size: NA
V gene: TRBV4-2
J gene: TRBJ1-1
D gene: TRBD1
CDR3 DNA: TGTGCCAGCAGCCAGAAGACAGGGGATGACCCTGAAGCTTTCTTT
CDR3 protein: CASSQKTGDDPEAFF

clone size: NA
V gene: TRBV28
J gene: TRBJ1-5
D gene: NA
CDR3 DNA: TGTGCCAGCAAACACCACGGGGGGTCCAATCAGCCCCAGCATTTT
CDR3 protein: CASKHHGGSNQPQHF

clone size: NA
V gene: TRBV30
J gene: TRBJ1-5
D gene: NA
CDR3 DNA: TGTGCCTGTAATGCAGGGCCAACGAGCAATCAGCCCCAGCATTTT
CDR3 protein: CACNAGPTSNQPQHF

clone size: NA
V gene: TRBV5-5
J gene: TRBJ2-7
D gene: NA
CDR3 DNA: TGTGCCAGCAGCTCGGTCTACGAGCAGTACTTC
CDR3 protein: CASSSVYEQYF

clone size: once
V gene: TRBV27
J gene: TRBJ2-7
D gene: TRBD2
CDR3 DNA: TGTGCCAGCAGTTCCCTCACTAGCGGAGGGACCTACGAGCAGTACTTC
CDR3 protein: CASSSLTSGGTYEQYF

clone size: NA
V gene: TRBV6-6
J gene: TRBJ1-1
D gene: TRBD1
CDR3 DNA: TGTGCCAGCAGTTACGTATTGGGACAGATGAACACTGAAGCTTTCTTT
CDR3 protein: CASSYVLGQMNTEAFF

clone size: NA
V gene: TRBV11-1
J gene: TRBJ2-6
D gene: TRBD2
CDR3 DNA: TGTGCCAGCAGCGTCGGGAGGGCTGGGGCCAACGTCCTGACTTTC
CDR3 protein: CASSVGRAGANVLTF

clone size: NA
V gene: TRBV18
J gene: TRBJ1-1
D gene: NA
CDR3 DNA: TGTGCCAGCTCACCTCCAGGGGTGCGAATGAACACTGAAGCTTTCTTT
CDR3 protein: CASSPPGVRMNTEAFF

clone size: few
V gene: TRBV15
J gene: TRBJ1-1
D gene: NA
CDR3 DNA: TGTGCCACCAGCAGAGCAGGCAGGGCTGGGACTGAAGCTTTCTTT
CDR3 protein: CATSRAGRAGTEAFF

clone size: NA
V gene: TRBV9
J gene: TRBJ2-7
D gene: NA
CDR3 DNA: TGTGCCAGCAGCGTAGCACCCCAGGGAGGTTTCAACGAGCAGTACTTC
CDR3 protein: CASSVAPQGGFNEQYF

clone size: NA
V gene: TRBV7-9
J gene: TRBJ2-7
D gene: TRBD2
CDR3 DNA: TGTGCCAGCAGCTTGGGACTAGGGGTTTACGAGCAGTACTTC
CDR3 protein: CASSLGLGVYEQYF

clone size: NA
V gene: TRBV5-4
J gene: TRBJ2-4
D gene: TRBD2
CDR3 DNA: TGTGCCAGCAGTACGGGACTAGCGGGAGTAAACATTCAGTACTTC
CDR3 protein: CASSTGLAGVNIQYF

clone size: NA
V gene: TRBV4-3
J gene: TRBJ2-1
D gene: NA
CDR3 DNA: TGCGCCAGCAGCCAAGAGGTGACAGCAAGAAATGAGCAGTTCTTC
CDR3 protein: CASSQEVTARNEQFF

clone size: few
V gene: TRBV7-6
J gene: TRBJ2-3
D gene: NA
CDR3 DNA: TGTGCCAGCAGCTTAGCCCCAGTAGATACGCAGTATTTT
CDR3 protein: CASSLAPVDTQYF

clone size: few
V gene: TRBV20-1
J gene: TRBJ2-7
D gene: NA
CDR3 DNA: TGCAGTGCTAGCCCTCCAGGGCATCAGTACTTC
CDR3 protein: CSASPPGHQYF

clone size: NA
V gene: TRBV7-6
J gene: TRBJ2-5
D gene: TRBD1
CDR3 DNA: TGTGCCAGCAGCTCTCGGACAGGGGGATCGGAGACCCAGTACTTC
CDR3 protein: CASSSRTGGSETQYF

clone size: once
V gene: TRBV6-6
J gene: TRBJ1-5
D gene: NA
CDR3 DNA: TGTGCCAGCAGTCCGACAGTAAGCAATCAGCCCCAGCATTTT
CDR3 protein: CASSPTVSNQPQHF

clone size: NA
V gene: TRBV5-6
J gene: TRBJ2-5
D gene: NA
CDR3 DNA: TGTGCCAGCCCCCTTTTCGGTCCTGGGGCAGGGGAGACCCAGTACTTC
CDR3 protein: CASPLFGPGAGETQYF

clone size: NA
V gene: TRBV28
J gene: TRBJ1-5
D gene: TRBD1
CDR3 DNA: TGTGCCAGCAGTTTTATGGCGACAGGGGTGGGTAACCAGCATTTT
CDR3 protein: CASSFMATGVGNQHF

clone size: NA
V gene: TRBV15
J gene: TRBJ2-7
D gene: TRBD2
CDR3 DNA: TGTGCCACCAGCAGGGGCCTAGCGGGAGGGCCTATAAAGCAGTACTTC
CDR3 protein: CATSRGLAGGPIKQYF